Listed here is a single T cell receptor (beta chain). Second-dose timings of about 4 or about 12 weeks were pooled. The CDR3 has 15 residues. The germline V gene has CDR1 KGHSH and CDR2 LQKENI. The ends lost 3 bases at V and 2 bases at J; junction bases unmatched: 5. The data were taken from a study of T cell responses to AZD1222 COVID-19 vaccine. Produced via immunoSEQ multiplex PCR; TCRdb's table is partial and in-frame only. The sample includes 95,000 to 150,000 clones, about 93% of them seen just once. This TCR came from an adult who received the AZD1222 COVID-19 vaccine. The sequencing used peripheral blood, collected 28 days after the second AZD1222 dose. This rearrangement joins TRBV18 to TRBJ2-3, with 7 positions matching TRBD2. DNA of the CDR3: TGTGCCAGCTCACCCCTGGGGGGGACCACAGATACGCAGTATTTT. Its protein is CASSPLGGTTDTQYF.